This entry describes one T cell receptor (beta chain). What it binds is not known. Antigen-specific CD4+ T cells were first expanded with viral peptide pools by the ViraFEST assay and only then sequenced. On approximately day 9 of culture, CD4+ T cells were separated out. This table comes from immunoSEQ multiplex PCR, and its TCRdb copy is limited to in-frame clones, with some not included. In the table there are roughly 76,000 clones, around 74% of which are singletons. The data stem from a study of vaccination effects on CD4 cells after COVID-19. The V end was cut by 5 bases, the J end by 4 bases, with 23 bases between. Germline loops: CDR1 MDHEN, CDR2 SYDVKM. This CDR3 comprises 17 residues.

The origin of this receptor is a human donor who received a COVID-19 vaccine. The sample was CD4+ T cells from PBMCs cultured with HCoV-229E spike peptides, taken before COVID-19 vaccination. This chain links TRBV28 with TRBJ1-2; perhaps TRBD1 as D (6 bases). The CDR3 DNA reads TGTGCCAGCAGTCGGCGGATAAGGACAGCAGATTCCTATGGCTACACCTTC. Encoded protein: CASSRRIRTADSYGYTF.